Listed below are T cell receptor beta chains from one sample, sequenced in a study of CD4 T cells in relation to SARS-CoV-2 and coronaviruses. For these receptors, no antigen is known. Here immunoSEQ multiplex PCR was the method, and the copy in TCRdb shows in-frame clones only, minus some. The data hold 38,000 or so clones, with around 77% observed a single time. Source material: memory CD4+ T cells from PBMCs, cultured in vitro. These receptors all stem from an adult with COVID-19. CDR3s include the opening cysteine and the closing phenylalanine or tryptophan. D genes are given only for firm matches. A row's size may be missing; if present it is once, few, many or a size class.

-	TRBV19	TRBJ2-7	TRBD1	TGTGCCAGTAGTACCATCTTACGCCGGACAGGGGGCAAGCAGTACTTC	CASSTILRRTGGKQYF
few	TRBV28	TRBJ2-1	-	TGTGCCAGCAGTTTAATAGCCCGTGGCCGGGGGGCGCAGTTCTTC	CASSLIARGRGAQFF
medium-sized	TRBV9	TRBJ1-1	-	TGTGCCAGCAGCGCCACGGCGGACACTGAAGCTTTCTTT	CASSATADTEAFF
-	TRBV19	TRBJ1-2	-	TGTGCCAGTACCGCTACTAACTATGGCTACACCTTC	CASTATNYGYTF
-	TRBV7-6	TRBJ2-1	TRBD2	TGTGCCAGCAGCTTACCGGGACTAAGATACAATGAGCAGTTCTTC	CASSLPGLRYNEQFF
-	TRBV6-5	TRBJ2-7	-	TGTGCCAGCACCCCTAGCGCTGTTTCGTACGAGCAGTACTTC	CASTPSAVSYEQYF
-	TRBV5-1	TRBJ2-5	TRBD2	TGCGCCAGCAGCGTGACTAGCGGGAGGGAGACCCAGTACTTC	CASSVTSGRETQYF
-	TRBV20-1	TRBJ1-1	-	TGCATCCCCGAGCCAGAAGGTGAAGCTTTCTTT	CIPEPEGEAFF
few	TRBV18	TRBJ2-7	-	TGTGCCAGCTCACCACCAGGGACCAGAGGGGAGCAGTACTTC	CASSPPGTRGEQYF
-	TRBV23-1	TRBJ1-2	-	TGCGCCAGCAGTCAACTCCGTGGAGTGGCTTACTATGGCTACACCTTC	CASSQLRGVAYYGYTF
-	TRBV18	TRBJ2-2	-	TGTGCCAGCTCACCTAACCTCTTCGCCGGAATGGAGCTGTTTTTT	CASSPNLFAGMELFF
-	TRBV28	TRBJ2-1	TRBD2	TGTGCCAGCAGAGCTAGCGGGAGTGGCAATGAGCAGTTCTTC	CASRASGSGNEQFF
-	TRBV28	TRBJ2-4	-	TGTGCCAGCAGTCTTACACAGGGGGGGGACATTCAGTACTTC	CASSLTQGGDIQYF
-	TRBV2	TRBJ2-7	-	TGTGCCAGCAGTGAAGCGTGGTTTACAGGCGAGCAGTACTTC	CASSEAWFTGEQYF
-	TRBV7-3	TRBJ1-1	-	TGTGCCAGCAGCAGATCCAGGGAATTTGAAGCTTTCTTT	CASSRSREFEAFF
-	TRBV28	TRBJ1-4	-	TGTGCCAGCAGTTTAGGGGGGGCAACTAATGAAAAACTGTTTTTT	CASSLGGATNEKLFF
-	TRBV19	TRBJ2-3	-	TGTGCCAGTAGGGTTCGAAATACGCAGTATTTT	CASRVRNTQYF
few	TRBV6-2/TRBV6-3	TRBJ2-3	-	TGTGCCAGCAGTTACGGGGACGATACGCAGTATTTT	CASSYGDDTQYF
once	TRBV6-2/TRBV6-3	TRBJ2-5	-	TGTGCCAGCAGTTACGGGATGTTGGAGACCCAGTACTTC	CASSYGMLETQYF
-	TRBV4-1	TRBJ2-1	-	TGCGCCAGCAGCCATGCAGCTATGATTTACAATGAGCAGTTCTTC	CASSHAAMIYNEQFF
-	TRBV7-6	TRBJ2-3	TRBD2	TGTGCCAGCAGCGAGCGAGTGGCAAACTTAGCGGGAGGGGCAGATACGCAGTATTTT	CASSERVANLAGGADTQYF
-	TRBV3-1/TRBV3-2	TRBJ2-7	-	TGTGCCAGCAGCCAGGATATAGGATTGAACTACGAGCAGTACTTC	CASSQDIGLNYEQYF
-	TRBV6-5	TRBJ2-7	TRBD1	TGTGCCAGCACCGCGACAGGGGCGGACGAGCAGTACTTC	CASTATGADEQYF
-	TRBV5-1	TRBJ1-1	-	TGCGCCAGCAGCTTGGTTGGTGGGGGCGATACTGAAGCTTTCTTT	CASSLVGGGDTEAFF
few	TRBV14	TRBJ1-2	TRBD1	TGTGCCAGCAGCCAGGACAGGTTCGGTGGCTACACCTTC	CASSQDRFGGYTF
-	TRBV6-5	TRBJ2-7	TRBD2	TGTGCCAGCAGTATAGGGACTAGGGAAGGGCCCCAGTACTTC	CASSIGTREGPQYF
-	TRBV28	TRBJ2-1	TRBD1	TGTGCCAGTGCGGGGACAGGGCTTGTCAATGAGCAGTTCTTC	CASAGTGLVNEQFF
-	TRBV28	TRBJ2-1	-	TGTGCCAGCAGTTACTCTGTTGGGGGAGAAGGCTACAATGAGCAGTTCTTC	CASSYSVGGEGYNEQFF
once	TRBV19	TRBJ2-4	TRBD1	TGTGCCAGTAGTGCCCACAGGGGCCCTTTGCTCTTC	CASSAHRGPLLF
-	TRBV24-1	TRBJ2-5	-	TGTGCCACCAGTGACCAAGGACACATCTCCCAAGAGACCCAGTACTTC	CATSDQGHISQETQYF
few	TRBV18	TRBJ1-5	TRBD1	TGTGCCAGCTCACCTGGTAACAGGGGTCAGCCCCAGCATTTT	CASSPGNRGQPQHF
-	TRBV5-1	TRBJ2-1	TRBD2	TGCGCCAGCACAGGCGGGACTAGCGGTTACAATGAGCAGTTCTTC	CASTGGTSGYNEQFF
-	TRBV20-1	TRBJ2-5	-	TGCAGTGCTAGTGGGGTGGGCGGCGAGCAGACCCAGTACTTC	CSASGVGGEQTQYF
few	TRBV5-4	TRBJ2-1	TRBD2	TGTGCCAGCAGCTTGGGTGCGCTAGCGGCCAGCTCCTACAATGAGCAGTTCTTC	CASSLGALAASSYNEQFF
-	TRBV2	TRBJ1-1	TRBD1	TGTGCCAGCAGCGGACCCACAGGGGTTGTTACTGAAGCTTTCTTT	CASSGPTGVVTEAFF
-	TRBV30	TRBJ1-2	TRBD1	TGTGTCATAGGACAGGGAGTGCCTGGCTACACCTTC	CVIGQGVPGYTF
-	TRBV3-1/TRBV3-2	TRBJ2-6	-	TGTGCCAGCAGCGATCCGGACACCTCTGGGGCCAACGTCCTGACTTTC	CASSDPDTSGANVLTF
-	TRBV13	TRBJ2-4	-	TGTGCCAGCAGCTTACGCGGAGGGGGAAACATTCAGTACTTC	CASSLRGGGNIQYF
-	TRBV6-6	TRBJ2-5	TRBD2	TGTGCCAGCGAAGGGACTAGCGGAGTACAAGAGACCCAGTACTTC	CASEGTSGVQETQYF
-	TRBV5-1	TRBJ1-2	-	TGCGCCAGCAGCACCCCGCGGGAGGGATATGGCTACACCTTC	CASSTPREGYGYTF
-	TRBV3-1/TRBV3-2	TRBJ2-1	-	TGTGCCAGCAGCCTCCCTGGGAATGAGCAGTTCTTC	CASSLPGNEQFF
-	TRBV5-5	TRBJ2-2	-	TGTGCCAGCCCTAGGAGGGCGCCGAACACCGGGGAGCTGTTTTTT	CASPRRAPNTGELFF
-	TRBV6-2/TRBV6-3	TRBJ2-6	-	TGTGCCAGCAGCGACGCAGGGTTCGGGGCCAACGTCCTGACTTTC	CASSDAGFGANVLTF
-	TRBV5-6	TRBJ1-2	TRBD1	TGTGCCAGCAGCCCCGTCCACAGGGGGCTTGCCTATGGCTACACCTTC	CASSPVHRGLAYGYTF
-	TRBV9	TRBJ2-7	TRBD2	TGTGCCAGCAGCGTATCTAGCGGGAGTTACGAGCAGTACTTC	CASSVSSGSYEQYF
-	TRBV4-3	TRBJ2-4	-	TGCGCCAGCAGCCAGGCGGACAGAAACATTCAGTACTTC	CASSQADRNIQYF
-	TRBV11-3	TRBJ2-1	TRBD1	TGTGCCAGCAGCCCTTGGGACAGGGCAAATGAGCAGTTCTTC	CASSPWDRANEQFF
-	TRBV12-3/TRBV12-4	TRBJ2-1	-	TGTGCCAGCAGCCCTGATAATGAGCAGTTCTTC	CASSPDNEQFF
few	TRBV5-1	TRBJ2-5	TRBD2	TGCGCCAGCAGCTGGACTAGCGGGAGGGTCGTGAAGACCCAGTACTTC	CASSWTSGRVVKTQYF
-	TRBV10-3	TRBJ1-5	-	TGTGCCATCAGTGAAGGGGCGGATAGCAATCAGCCCCAGCATTTT	CAISEGADSNQPQHF
-	TRBV7-8	TRBJ1-2	-	TGTGCCAGCACCCGGGCTCCGGACGGAGGGCTCCCCAACTATGGCTACACCTTC	CASTRAPDGGLPNYGYTF
-	TRBV5-1	TRBJ2-3	-	TGCGCCAGCAGCTTGGCGGCTGGGACCTTGGGCACAGATACGCAGTATTTT	CASSLAAGTLGTDTQYF
few	TRBV3-1/TRBV3-2	TRBJ2-4	TRBD2	TGTGCCAGCAGCCAATTGACTAGCGGGAGGTTTATTCAGTACTTC	CASSQLTSGRFIQYF
-	TRBV6-5	TRBJ1-5	-	TGTGCCAGCAGTCCCGGGGTTAATCAGCCCCAGCATTTT	CASSPGVNQPQHF
few	TRBV19	TRBJ1-2	-	TGTGCCAGTAAGTCGGGAGGAGATGGGTCTGGCTACACCTTC	CASKSGGDGSGYTF
once	TRBV9	TRBJ2-3	TRBD1	TGTGCCAGCAGCTGGGGACAGGGGTACACAGATACGCAGTATTTT	CASSWGQGYTDTQYF
-	TRBV9	TRBJ2-4	TRBD1	TGTGCCAGCAGCGGACAGGGGGCCAAAAACATTCAGTACTTC	CASSGQGAKNIQYF